This is a list of T cell receptor beta chains from one sample in a study of blood T cell repertoires in COVID-19. Assay: immunoSEQ multiplex PCR; the TCRdb copy retains only in-frame clones and omits some. Found here are 160,000 or so clones, roughly 84% of them singletons; the top ten hold 9.8%. Material: peripheral blood. These receptors were obtained from a woman between 45 and 60 years old with acute or convalescent COVID-19. Each CDR3 is given with its conserved first and last residue. Fields, in order: CDR3 protein, clone size, V gene, J gene. Some rows mark clone size as missing; the rest say once, few, many or name a class of expanded clone.

CDR3: CASSAGPLAAEHNEQFF
size: .
V: TRBV9
J: TRBJ2-1

CDR3: CASSVGGENTEAFF
size: .
V: TRBV9
J: TRBJ1-1

CDR3: CSVRWDQGLQPQHF
size: .
V: TRBV29-1
J: TRBJ1-5

CDR3: CASSPSSGRSDEQFF
size: .
V: TRBV18
J: TRBJ2-1

CDR3: CASSQDGRLADTQYF
size: .
V: TRBV4-3
J: TRBJ2-3

CDR3: CASKPTGGYEQYF
size: .
V: TRBV7-2
J: TRBJ2-7

CDR3: CASRPSGGPNTEAFF
size: once
V: TRBV28
J: TRBJ1-1

CDR3: CASSAVSGTGVSPLHF
size: few
V: TRBV7-9
J: TRBJ1-6

CDR3: CASSATDTQYF
size: .
V: TRBV9
J: TRBJ2-3

CDR3: CASSEDTLLRTGELFF
size: .
V: TRBV5-4
J: TRBJ2-2

CDR3: CASSQGTGLGAFF
size: .
V: TRBV4-1
J: TRBJ1-1

CDR3: CASSRGQGSNQPQHF
size: .
V: TRBV5-5
J: TRBJ1-5

CDR3: CASSLMAGDTQYF
size: .
V: TRBV7-2
J: TRBJ2-3

CDR3: CASTSGLGGEQYF
size: .
V: TRBV6-5
J: TRBJ2-7

CDR3: CASSQGALPQHF
size: .
V: TRBV3-1/TRBV3-2
J: TRBJ1-5

CDR3: CASSGLESADETQYF
size: .
V: TRBV28
J: TRBJ2-5